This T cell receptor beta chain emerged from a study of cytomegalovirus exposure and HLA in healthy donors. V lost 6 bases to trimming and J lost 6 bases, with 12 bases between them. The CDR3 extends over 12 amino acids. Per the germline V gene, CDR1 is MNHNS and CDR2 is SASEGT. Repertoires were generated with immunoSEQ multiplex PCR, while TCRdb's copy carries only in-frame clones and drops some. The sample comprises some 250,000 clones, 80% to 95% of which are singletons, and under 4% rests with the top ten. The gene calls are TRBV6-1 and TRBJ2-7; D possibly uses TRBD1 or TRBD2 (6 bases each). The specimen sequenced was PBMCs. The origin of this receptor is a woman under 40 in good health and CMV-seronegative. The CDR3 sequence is CASSLGGLEQYF. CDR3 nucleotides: TGTGCCAGCAGCCTAGGGGGACTCGAGCAGTACTTC.